This T cell receptor beta chain was retrieved from a study of beta chain features in type 1 diabetes. CDR1 SQVTM and CDR2 ANQGSEA come from the germline V gene. This CDR3 region has 10 residues. V was cut by 4 bases and J by 7 bases, with 7 bases left in between. Every bit of the isolated RNA underwent reverse transcription, so sequencing read expressed TCRB transcripts. Data came from immunoSEQ multiplex PCR; TCRdb stores just in-frame clones and leaves some out. The sample lists 500,000 to 700,000 clones, roughly a sixth seen once, with approximately 0.099% in the top ten. Study-level findings and limits: A potential PCR bias toward shorter templates would be equal in patient and control samples.

Comments on this clone: The antigen remains unidentified.

This receptor was identified in a man aged 18 to 30 in good health. The source material was naive CD4+ T cells from blood. The J gene is TRBJ1-1, the V gene TRBV29-1; D unresolved. CDR3 amino acids: CSVAHLEAFF. The CDR3, as DNA: TGCAGCGTTGCACACCTTGAAGCTTTCTTT.